Below, 5 T cell receptor beta chains from the same sample are listed, as sequenced in a study of T cell repertoires in cytomegalovirus infection. Their recognized antigens are unknown. TCRdb reanalysed the reads using MiXCR and keeps one entry per CDR3 protein. The data hold roughly 180,000 distinct CDR3 sequences, with roughly 22% observed a single time. The material was CD8+ T cells from cultured PBMCs, obtained from culture after CMV antigen stimulation. The receptor source for this set is a human donor in good health (CMV status not recorded). Some clones in this sample may be carry-over from other donors' samples.

This chain links TRBV27 with TRBJ1-1; no definite D call. Trimming removed 6 bases at V and 1 base at J, with 15 bases between. The CDR3 is made up of 15 amino acids. Germline assignment: CDR1 MNHEY and CDR2 SMNVEV (reference sequence). CDR3 in DNA: TGTGCCAGCAGCCTGATCCCCTCTCGGAACACTGAAGCTTTCTTT. Translating it yields CASSLIPSRNTEAFF.

The chain is built from TRBV7-2 and TRBJ2-2; D unresolved. Germline-derived CDR1 and CDR2 are SGHTA and FQGNSA. The CDR3 totals 14 residues. V was shortened by 2 bases and J by 1 base, with 5 bases between the two germline ends. The CDR3 region is CASSLYLNTGELFF. The CDR3 nucleotides are TGTGCCAGCAGCTTATACCTGAACACCGGGGAGCTGTTTTTT. The entire variable domain, with the rest obtained from reference TRBV7-2 and TRBJ2-2, is as follows: GAGVSQSPSNKVTEKGKDVELRCDPISGHTALYWYRQSLGQGLEFLIYFQGNSAPDKSGLPSDRFSAERTGGSVSTLTIQRTQQEDSAVYLCASSLYLNTGELFFGEGSRLTVL.

V usage is TRBV4-2 and J usage is TRBJ1-4, with D hard to call. The CDR3 sequence is 16 residues long. Between the trimmed V and J ends, which lost 0 bases and 8 bases, there was a span of 16 bases. Germline loops: CDR1 LGHNA, CDR2 YNFKEQ. The CDR3 nucleotides read TGTGCCAGCAGCCAAGATTCGTCCGGGATCGGAGAAAAACTGTTTTTT. Translating it yields CASSQDSSGIGEKLFF.

The V call is TRBV5-1, the J call TRBJ2-7; either TRBD1 or TRBD2 may fit D (6 bases each). There are 12 residues in the CDR3. Germline lookup yields CDR1 SGHRS and CDR2 YFSETQ. V shed 4 bases and J shed 2 bases, with 7 bases lying between them. This chain's CDR3 is CASSRGPYEQYF. CDR3 nucleotide sequence: TGCGCCAGCAGCCGGGGGCCCTACGAGCAGTACTTC.

V is TRBV7-6 and J is TRBJ1-1; 7 nucleotides line up with TRBD1. CDR1 and CDR2 from the germline V gene are SGHVS and FNYEAQ. Trimming took 1 base from V and 3 from J; bases not matched to a gene: 2. The CDR3 has 14 residues. The CDR3 loop is CASSLGQGHTEAFF. The CDR3 nucleotides are TGTGCCAGCAGCTTAGGACAGGGTCACACTGAAGCTTTCTTT. Full variable domain (remainder filled in from reference TRBV7-6 and TRBJ1-1): GAGVSQSPRYKVTKRGQDVALRCDPISGHVSLYWYRQALGQGPEFLTYFNYEAQQDKSGLPNDRFSAERPEGSISTLTIQRTEQRDSAMYRCASSLGQGHTEAFFGQGTRLTVV.